What follows describes a single TCR beta chain. The antigen remains unidentified. This record comes from a study of monozygotic twins with cystic fibrosis. Points from the study as a whole: Co-twins had the most similar V usage for 13 of 16 pairs, J for 8. Nucleotide-identical clonotype sharing was significantly higher within monozygotic CF twin pairs than between unrelated CF individuals. Low clonality (median roughly 0.0087) suggested a mostly naive repertoire.

The germline CDR1 and CDR2 sequences are SGHRS and YFSETQ. The CDR3 spans 15 residues. Trimming removed 4 bases from V and 4 bases from J, with 14 bases in between. Clones were sequenced by immunoSEQ multiplex PCR, and TCRdb holds only the in-frame ones, with some missing. Of some 10,000 clones listed, approximately 90% were seen once; the top ten hold about 5%. V gene TRBV5-1 combines with J gene TRBJ2-2; the D call may be TRBD1 or TRBD2 (6 bases each). The sequence derives from a boy between 2 and 15 years old with cystic fibrosis. Sequencing was carried out using blood. The CDR3: CASSGTRGGTGELFF. The CDR3 coding sequence is TGCGCCAGCAGCGGCACCAGGGGAGGCACCGGGGAGCTGTTTTTT.